The clone carrying this TCR beta chain was recorded only once. Germline V lookup: CDR1 SNHLY, CDR2 FYNNEI. The CDR3 spans 16 residues. The ends were cut back, 1 base at V and 4 bases at J, with 14 bases in the middle. RNA was extracted with the RNeasy kit, and a quantity of roughly 0.5 to 1 ug was reverse transcribed using random hexamers. TCRdb fed the immunoSEQ multiplex PCR reads into MiXCR, producing one record per CDR3 protein. This sample has approximately 230,000 distinct CDR3 sequences, with approximately 92% found just once. The entry originates in a study of CD8 T cells in Susac syndrome. The authors sequenced TCR beta from blood CD8+ and CD4+ T cells.

Sequences were obtained from CD4+ T cells from PBMCs. This TCR was recovered from a human donor with multiple sclerosis. The chain carries TRBV2 and TRBJ1-5; D gene ambiguous. The CDR3 sequence is CASSEEGAGWNQPQHF. CDR3 in DNA: TGTGCCAGCAGTGAAGAGGGTGCCGGGTGGAATCAGCCCCAGCATTTT.